This T cell receptor (beta chain) was sequenced for a study of T cell repertoires in ileal Crohn's disease. Overall study findings and caveats: Compared with non-smokers, active smokers at surgery showed more clonal expansions.

A remark on this clone: No antigen is known for it.

The table came from immunoSEQ multiplex PCR; TCRdb's copy has only in-frame clones and leaves some out. The repertoire has approximately 30,000 clones, roughly 75% of them found once; the top ten carry around 20%. Trimming removed 5 bases at V and 0 bases at J, with 10 bases between. Germline values: CDR1 SGHAT, CDR2 FQDESV (reference sequence). There are 14 residues in the CDR3. The source of this sequence is an adult with Crohn's disease. The chain employs TRBV11-1 and TRBJ1-1, with D perhaps matching TRBD1 (5 bases). Sequenced input: ileal tissue. The CDR3 DNA reads TGTGCCAGCAGCCGCACAGGTTTGAACACTGAAGCTTTCTTT. As protein: CASSRTGLNTEAFF.